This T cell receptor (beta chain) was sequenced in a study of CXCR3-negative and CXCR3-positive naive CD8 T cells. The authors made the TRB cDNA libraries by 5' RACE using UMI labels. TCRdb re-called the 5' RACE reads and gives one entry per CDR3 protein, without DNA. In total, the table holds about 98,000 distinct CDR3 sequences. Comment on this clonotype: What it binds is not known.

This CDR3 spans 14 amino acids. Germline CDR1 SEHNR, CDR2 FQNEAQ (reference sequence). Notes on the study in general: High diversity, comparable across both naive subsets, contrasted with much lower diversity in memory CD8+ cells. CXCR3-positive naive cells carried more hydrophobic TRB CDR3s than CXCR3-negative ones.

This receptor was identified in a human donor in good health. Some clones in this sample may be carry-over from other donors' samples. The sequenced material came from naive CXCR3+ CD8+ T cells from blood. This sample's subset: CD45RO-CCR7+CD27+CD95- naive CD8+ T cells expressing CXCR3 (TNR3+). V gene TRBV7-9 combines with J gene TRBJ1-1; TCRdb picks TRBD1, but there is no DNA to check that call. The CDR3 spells CASSPRGRNTEAFF.